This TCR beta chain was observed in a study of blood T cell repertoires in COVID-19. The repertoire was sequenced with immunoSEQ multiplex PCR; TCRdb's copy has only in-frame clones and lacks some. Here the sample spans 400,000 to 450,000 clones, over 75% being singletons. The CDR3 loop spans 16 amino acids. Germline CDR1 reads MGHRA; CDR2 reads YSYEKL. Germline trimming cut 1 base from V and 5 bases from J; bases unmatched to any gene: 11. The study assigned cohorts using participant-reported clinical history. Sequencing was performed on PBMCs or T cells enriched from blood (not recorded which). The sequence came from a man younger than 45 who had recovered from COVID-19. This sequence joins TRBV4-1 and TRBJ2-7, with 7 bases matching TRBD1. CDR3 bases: TGCGCCAGCAGCCAAGCCCCCGGGACAGCGGTACACGAGCAGTACTTC. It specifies CASSQAPGTAVHEQYF.